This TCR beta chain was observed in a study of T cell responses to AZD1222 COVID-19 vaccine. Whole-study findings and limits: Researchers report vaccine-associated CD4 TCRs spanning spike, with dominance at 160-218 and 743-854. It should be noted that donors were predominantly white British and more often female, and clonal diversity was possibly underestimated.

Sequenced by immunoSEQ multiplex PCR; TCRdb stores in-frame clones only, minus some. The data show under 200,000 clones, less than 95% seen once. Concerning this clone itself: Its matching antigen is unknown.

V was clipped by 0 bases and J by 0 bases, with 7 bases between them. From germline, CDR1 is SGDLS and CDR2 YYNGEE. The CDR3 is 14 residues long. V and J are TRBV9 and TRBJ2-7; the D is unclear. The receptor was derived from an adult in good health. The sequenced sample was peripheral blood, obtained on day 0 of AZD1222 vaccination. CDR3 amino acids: CASSVEDGSYEQYF. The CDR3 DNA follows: TGTGCCAGCAGCGTAGAGGACGGCTCCTACGAGCAGTACTTC.